Listed below are T cell receptor beta chains from one sample, sequenced in a study of OX40 agonist ivuxolimab in advanced cancers. TCRdb keeps only in-frame clones here, not all; method: immunoSEQ multiplex PCR. The sample lists 57,000 or so clones, around 85% occurring once. Sequences were derived from CD4+ or CD8+ T cells sorted from blood, sampled in a trial of the OX40 agonist ivuxolimab. All receptors come from an adult with an advanced solid tumor such as melanoma, head and neck, liver or kidney cancer. Each CDR3 is given with its conserved first and last residue. The D gene is left open where the match is weak. Size values are once, few and many counts, or a class for expanded clones, and some rows have none.

v_gene	d_gene	abundance	j_gene	CDR3aa	CDR3nt
TRBV10-3	TRBD1	-	TRBJ2-2	CAISIQGAGGELFF	TGTGCCATCAGCATACAGGGGGCTGGCGGGGAGCTGTTTTTT
TRBV15	-	few	TRBJ2-1	CATSRMSRAGEMRQFF	TGTGCCACCAGCAGAATGAGCCGGGCAGGGGAAATGCGGCAGTTCTTC
TRBV5-1	TRBD1	-	TRBJ2-1	CASSPTGYNEQFF	TGCGCCAGCAGCCCGACAGGGTACAATGAGCAGTTCTTC
TRBV4-3	-	-	TRBJ1-2	CASSQGGTHYGYTF	TGCGCCAGCAGCCAAGGCGGGACCCACTATGGCTACACCTTC
TRBV11-2	-	-	TRBJ2-2	CASSSTVGELFF	TGTGCCAGCAGCTCTACAGTCGGGGAGCTGTTTTTT
TRBV5-4	-	-	TRBJ1-2	CASSLGPNSNYGYTF	TGTGCCAGCAGCTTGGGACCGAACAGCAATTATGGCTACACCTTC
TRBV5-5	TRBD1	-	TRBJ1-2	CASSGDRGRRGNYGYTF	TGTGCCAGCAGCGGGGACAGGGGACGGAGAGGTAACTATGGCTACACCTTC
TRBV4-1	TRBD1	few	TRBJ2-7	CASSQERRQGAYEQYF	TGCGCCAGCAGCCAAGAGAGGAGACAGGGGGCTTACGAGCAGTACTTC
TRBV5-4	TRBD1	-	TRBJ1-5	CATAEGAHQPQHF	TGTGCCACTGCGGAGGGGGCGCATCAGCCCCAGCATTTT
TRBV11-2	TRBD2	-	TRBJ2-1	CASSLAGLAGYNEQFF	TGTGCCAGCAGCTTAGCCGGACTAGCGGGATACAATGAGCAGTTCTTC
TRBV30	-	-	TRBJ2-2	CAWTIPMGIDTGELFF	TGTGCCTGGACAATCCCCATGGGGATTGACACCGGGGAGCTGTTTTTT
TRBV27	TRBD1	-	TRBJ1-2	CASSLYPGTGGNYGYTF	TGTGCCAGCAGTCTATACCCCGGGACAGGTGGGAACTATGGCTACACCTTC
TRBV2	TRBD1	-	TRBJ2-7	CAGGLDRGRREQYF	TGTGCCGGGGGACTGGACAGGGGGCGCCGCGAGCAGTACTTC
TRBV5-1	-	-	TRBJ1-1	CASSLRPALNTEAFF	TGCGCCAGCAGCTTGAGGCCAGCGTTAAACACTGAAGCTTTCTTT
TRBV27	-	-	TRBJ2-7	CASSSRQHYEQYF	TGTGCCAGCAGTTCCAGACAGCACTACGAGCAGTACTTC
TRBV7-9	TRBD1	-	TRBJ1-5	CASSYVTGGVPRRDQPQHF	TGTGCCAGCAGCTACGTGACAGGGGGCGTTCCGCGTAGGGATCAGCCCCAGCATTTT
TRBV21-1	-	-	TRBJ1-5	CASSKLTGQGCNQPQHF	TGTGCCAGCAGCAAGTTAACCGGACAGGGATGCAATCAGCCCCAGCATTTT
TRBV5-1	-	-	TRBJ1-4	CASKEAESNEKLFF	TGCGCCAGCAAGGAGGCGGAATCTAATGAAAAACTGTTTTTT
TRBV27	-	-	TRBJ2-7	CASSSPGLSYEQYF	TGTGCCAGCAGTTCGCCGGGACTTTCCTACGAGCAGTACTTC
TRBV6-5	-	-	TRBJ2-3	CASSYSTGTDTQYF	TGTGCCAGCAGTTACTCGACAGGAACAGATACGCAGTATTTT
TRBV19	-	-	TRBJ2-5	CASSLRDSQGTQYF	TGTGCCAGTAGTCTGCGGGACTCTCAGGGGACCCAGTACTTC
TRBV21-1	-	-	TRBJ1-2	CASSKAGGGYTF	TGTGCCAGCAGCAAAGCGGGGGGCGGCTACACCTTC
TRBV5-4	TRBD1	-	TRBJ1-1	CASSSDRGFNGNTEAFF	TGTGCCAGCAGCTCAGACAGGGGATTTAACGGAAACACTGAAGCTTTCTTT
TRBV9	TRBD2	-	TRBJ2-2	CASSVWVAGGPGELFF	TGTGCCAGCAGCGTATGGGTAGCGGGGGGGCCCGGGGAGCTGTTTTTT
TRBV4-1	-	-	TRBJ2-7	CASSLWTIFSYEQYF	TGCGCCAGCAGCCTGTGGACTATCTTCTCCTACGAGCAGTACTTC
TRBV7-6	TRBD1	-	TRBJ1-2	CASSLGPGQGGGYTF	TGTGCCAGCAGCTTAGGACCGGGACAGGGGGGAGGCTACACCTTC
TRBV30	TRBD1	-	TRBJ1-2	CAWRGGGYGYTF	TGTGCCTGGAGAGGGGGCGGCTATGGCTACACCTTC
TRBV6-1	-	once	TRBJ2-5	CASRISGRSQETQYF	TGTGCCAGCAGGATTAGCGGTAGATCTCAAGAGACCCAGTACTTC
TRBV7-2	-	-	TRBJ2-7	CASSSLERNEQYF	TGTGCCAGCAGCTCCCTCGAACGGAACGAGCAGTACTTC
TRBV19	-	-	TRBJ2-1	CASSIDSLGNPNEQFF	TGTGCCAGTAGTATCGACAGTTTAGGCAATCCCAATGAGCAGTTCTTC
TRBV7-9	-	once	TRBJ2-5	CASSPIPDRWEQETQYF	TGTGCCAGCAGCCCGATTCCGGACCGGTGGGAGCAAGAGACCCAGTACTTC
TRBV7-9	TRBD1	-	TRBJ1-2	CASSLSTGKYYGYTF	TGTGCCAGCAGCCTATCGACAGGGAAGTACTATGGCTACACCTTC
TRBV18	TRBD1	-	TRBJ1-2	CASSRDREESYGYTF	TGTGCCAGCTCACGAGACAGGGAGGAGAGCTATGGCTACACCTTC
TRBV7-3	-	-	TRBJ2-1	CASSLGAGRSSSYNEQFF	TGTGCCAGCAGCTTAGGGGCAGGGAGGTCCAGCTCCTACAATGAGCAGTTCTTC